The rows below give T cell receptor beta chains drawn from one sample of a study of cytomegalovirus exposure and HLA in healthy donors. Measured with immunoSEQ multiplex PCR; TCRdb has only the in-frame clones, and not every one. The sample carries around 190,000 clones, about 83% recorded once. Sequencing was carried out using PBMCs. The source is a woman aged 18-29 years in good health and CMV-seronegative. Each CDR3 is given with its conserved first and last residue. A D gene is named only where the DNA matches it firmly. Not every row has a clone size; where given, it reads once, few, many or a size class.

>TRBD1|TRBJ2-1|.|TRBV15
TGTGCCACCAGCAGAGAAGAGGGACAGGGGTTTCCAGCCTCCTACAATGAGCAGTTCTTC
CATSREEGQGFPASYNEQFF
>TRBD1|TRBJ2-1|.|TRBV29-1
TGCAGCGCGCGGGACAGGGCGACCTACAATGAGCAGTTCTTC
CSARDRATYNEQFF
>.|TRBJ1-6|few|TRBV14
TGTGCCAGCAGCCAAGTGTCAGGGGTCAATTCACCCCTCCACTTT
CASSQVSGVNSPLHF
>TRBD1|TRBJ1-4|.|TRBV5-4
TGTGCCAGCAGCAGGACAGGGGGTGAAAAACTGTTTTTT
CASSRTGGEKLFF
>TRBD2|TRBJ2-3|once|TRBV7-6
TGTGCCAGCAGCTTATGGTTAGCGGGGGGCACAGATACGCAGTATTTT
CASSLWLAGGTDTQYF
>.|TRBJ2-5|.|TRBV6-5
TGTGCCAGCCGTCGCGGGACTTACCAAGAGACCCAGTACTTC
CASRRGTYQETQYF
>TRBD1|TRBJ1-6|.|TRBV13
TGTGCCAGCAGCCGCGGACAGGGGAGGGGGTCCTATAATTCACCCCTCCACTTT
CASSRGQGRGSYNSPLHF
>.|TRBJ1-4|.|TRBV19
TGTGCCACCCGGCGGACGGGAGAATTAGAAAGCGAAAAACTGTTTTTT
CATRRTGELESEKLFF
>.|TRBJ2-4|once|TRBV29-1
TGCAGCGTCCTTACAGGGTTGGTAGCCAAAAACATTCAGTACTTC
CSVLTGLVAKNIQYF
>TRBD2|TRBJ2-3|.|TRBV27
TGTGCCAGCAGTCATGGGCTAGCGGCAGATACGCAGTATTTT
CASSHGLAADTQYF
>.|TRBJ2-1|.|TRBV9
TGTGCCAGCAGCGCTGGGGCCTTAAGACAGCCCCTGCAGTTCTTC
CASSAGALRQPLQFF
>TRBD2|TRBJ2-7|once|TRBV6-5
TGTGCCAGCACGGCTCTTAGCGGGCTCTCCTACGAGCAGTACTTC
CASTALSGLSYEQYF
>TRBD1|TRBJ1-4|once|TRBV2
TGTGCCAGCAGCCGAGACTCGGGACAGGGGGGTAATGAAAAACTGTTTTTT
CASSRDSGQGGNEKLFF
>.|TRBJ2-7|.|TRBV7-9
TGTGCCAGCAGCTTCCCCAGGTTTACGTCCTACGAGCAGTACTTC
CASSFPRFTSYEQYF